The rows below give T cell receptor beta chains drawn from one sample of a study of shared clonotypes between healthy human individuals. Using immunoSEQ multiplex PCR, the repertoire was profiled, and TCRdb retains in-frame clones only, with some absent. The sample records 1,100,000 or so clones, around 78% being singletons. Material for sequencing was memory CD4+ T cells from PBMCs. The receptors stem from a man between 18 and 35 years old in good health. Some clones in this sample may be carry-over from other donors' samples. Each CDR3 is given with its conserved first and last residue. D genes are given only for firm matches. Size is omitted from some rows. Given values are once, few, many or a class for expanded clones.

J: TRBJ2-3
V: TRBV15
D: TRBD2
size: few
CDR3: CATSRASGSRSSQYF
DNA: TGTGCCACCAGCCGGGCTAGCGGGAGTAGGAGTAGTCAGTATTTT

J: TRBJ2-1
V: TRBV9
D: TRBD1
size: .
CDR3: CASSTRQGPYNEQFF
DNA: TGTGCCAGCAGCACCCGACAGGGGCCCTACAATGAGCAGTTCTTC

J: TRBJ2-3
V: TRBV7-2
D: .
size: once
CDR3: CASSLQAGLTTDTQYF
DNA: TGTGCCAGCAGCTTACAAGCAGGACTCACCACAGATACGCAGTATTTT

J: TRBJ2-3
V: TRBV5-1
D: TRBD1
size: .
CDR3: CASSWQGDTDTQYF
DNA: TGCGCCAGCAGCTGGCAGGGGGACACAGATACGCAGTATTTT

J: TRBJ2-3
V: TRBV7-3
D: TRBD2
size: many
CDR3: CASSLGLAQDTQYF
DNA: TGTGCCAGCAGCTTGGGACTAGCGCAAGATACGCAGTATTTT

J: TRBJ1-5
V: TRBV15
D: .
size: .
CDR3: CATSRRVKWDQPQHF
DNA: TGTGCCACCAGCAGAAGAGTAAAGTGGGATCAGCCCCAGCATTTT

J: TRBJ2-7
V: TRBV15
D: .
size: .
CDR3: CATSRQASSYEQYF
DNA: TGTGCCACCAGCAGACAGGCGAGCTCCTACGAGCAGTACTTC

J: TRBJ2-2
V: TRBV7-9
D: .
size: .
CDR3: CASSLGSTGAYGELFF
DNA: TGTGCCAGCAGCTTGGGTTCGACGGGGGCGTACGGGGAGCTGTTTTTT

J: TRBJ2-1
V: TRBV19
D: TRBD2
size: .
CDR3: CASSIVLSSGYNEQFF
DNA: TGTGCCAGTAGTATAGTTCTGTCTAGCGGATACAATGAGCAGTTCTTC

J: TRBJ2-2
V: TRBV6-5
D: .
size: once
CDR3: CASKSGWNTGELFF
DNA: TGTGCCAGTAAATCAGGGTGGAACACCGGGGAGCTGTTTTTT

J: TRBJ1-2
V: TRBV5-4
D: TRBD1
size: .
CDR3: CASSLQQGMARYGYTF
DNA: TGTGCCAGCAGCTTGCAACAGGGGATGGCGAGGTATGGCTACACCTTC

J: TRBJ1-5
V: TRBV27
D: TRBD1
size: few
CDR3: CASSFDRAGQPQHF
DNA: TGTGCCAGCAGTTTCGACAGGGCAGGACAGCCCCAGCATTTT